This T cell receptor (beta chain) is drawn from a study of T-cell reconstitution after alpha-beta-depleted transplantation in children. Study outcomes and limitations: A year post-transplant, T-cell counts and diversity derived mostly from newly produced T cells. Surviving recipient T cells and intrathymic progenitors accounted for some patients' high TCRbeta diversity at day 60. Several hundred expanded graft clones reportedly supplied alpha-beta T cells about two months after transplant.

The CDR3 has 14 residues. Germline CDR1 SGHRS, CDR2 YFSETQ. The V gene end was trimmed by 6 bases and the J gene end by 5 bases; junction bases not matched to a gene: 9. Comments on this clonotype: The antigen is undetermined.

This sample's TCRbeta library carried unique molecular identifier barcodes. TCRdb fed the PCR reads into MiXCR, producing one record per CDR3 protein. This table holds more than 200,000 distinct CDR3 sequences, 20% to 30% found once. This TCR was recovered from a female patient between 2 and 10 years old who had a stem cell transplant for congenital amegakaryocytic thrombocytopenia, so the T cells may come from the graft donor. The V and J genes are TRBV5-1 and TRBJ2-7, with 9 bases aligning to TRBD2. The input for sequencing was PBMCs, mostly from graft donor cells, taken 360 days after TCRalphabeta/CD19-depleted stem cell transplant. CDR3 residues: CASTLAGVGNEQYF. CDR3 sequence (DNA): TGCGCCAGCACTTTAGCGGGAGTGGGCAACGAGCAGTACTTC. Drawing the rest from reference TRBV5-1 and TRBJ2-7, the complete variable domain is KAGVTQTPRYLIKTRGQQVTLSCSPISGHRSVSWYQQTPGQGLQFLFEYFSETQRNKGNFPGRFSGRQFSNSRSEMNVSTLELGDSALYLCASTLAGVGNEQYFGPGTRLTVT.